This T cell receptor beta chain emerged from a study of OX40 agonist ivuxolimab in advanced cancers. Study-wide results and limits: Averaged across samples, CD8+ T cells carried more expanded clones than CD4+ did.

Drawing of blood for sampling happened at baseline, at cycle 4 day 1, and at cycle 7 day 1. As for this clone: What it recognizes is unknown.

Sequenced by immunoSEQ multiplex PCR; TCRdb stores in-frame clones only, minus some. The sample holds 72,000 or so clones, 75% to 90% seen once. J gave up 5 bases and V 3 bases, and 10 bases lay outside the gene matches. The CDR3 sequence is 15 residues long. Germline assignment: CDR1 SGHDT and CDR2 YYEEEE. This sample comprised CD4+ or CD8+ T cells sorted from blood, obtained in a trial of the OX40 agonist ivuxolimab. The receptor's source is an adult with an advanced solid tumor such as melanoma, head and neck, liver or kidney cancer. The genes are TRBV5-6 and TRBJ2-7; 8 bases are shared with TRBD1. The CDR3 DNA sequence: TGTGCCAGCAGCTCGTGGACAGGGCCCCGGGACGAGCAGTACTTC. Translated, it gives CASSSWTGPRDEQYF.